Presented here are 27 T cell receptor beta chains from one specimen sequenced in a study of early T cells in non-severe SARS-CoV-2 infection. TCRdb processed the 5' RACE reads anew with MiXCR; each CDR3 protein has one entry. The table includes about 39,000 distinct CDR3 sequences, 5.5% detected once. The input for sequencing was whole blood, taken at baseline. The receptors come from an adult who was a healthcare worker with PCR-confirmed SARS-CoV-2 infection or an uninfected control (not recorded which).

This clonotype appeared many times. This chain connects TRBV12-3 or TRBV12-4 to TRBJ1-2; maybe TRBD1 (6 bases). V lost 3 bases and J 4 bases, leaving 15 bases between the germline ends. This CDR3 contains 15 residues. This CDR3 reads CASSFRDTWSYGYTF. The CDR3 coding sequence is TGTGCCAGCAGTTTCCGGGACACCTGGTCCTATGGCTACACCTTC.

The table lists this clonotype with many counts. V is TRBV2 and J is TRBJ2-2; perhaps D is TRBD1 or TRBD2 (6 bases each). The V gene's germline CDR1 is SNHLY and CDR2 FYNNEI. The V and J ends lost 11 bases and 2 bases respectively, with 15 bases between them. CDR3 length equals 14 residues. CDR3 amino acids: CAGGGRINTGELFF. CDR3 coding DNA: TGTGCCGGAGGGGGACGGATAAACACCGGGGAGCTGTTTTTT.

This clonotype was counted at least ten times. This chain joins TRBV12-3 or TRBV12-4 and TRBJ1-5; 7 nucleotides match TRBD1. Trimming took 4 bases from V and 8 from J; bases not matched to a gene: 11. The CDR3 runs 15 residues. The CDR3 DNA reads TGTGCCAGCAGTTCCGAGAGACAGGGACTGAAGCCCCAGCATTTT. Protein product: CASSSERQGLKPQHF.

Ten or more counts support this clonotype. The chain recombines TRBV11-2 with TRBJ1-3; TRBD1 agrees at 7 bases. V shed 3 bases, J shed 0 bases, and the junction held 5 bases outside the gene matches. The CDR3 loop spans 16 amino acids. Germline CDR1 and CDR2: SGHAT and FQNNGV. The CDR3 is CASSFHRGRSGNTIYF. CDR3 sequence (DNA): TGTGCCAGCAGCTTTCACAGGGGTCGCTCTGGAAACACCATATATTTT.

The chain employs TRBV11-1 and TRBJ2-1, with 7 bases aligning to TRBD1. V lost 3 bases to trimming and J lost 10 bases; unmatched junction nucleotides: 12. Per the germline V gene, CDR1 is SGHAT and CDR2 is FQDESV (reference sequence). The CDR3 sequence is 15 residues long. CDR3 DNA sequence: TGTGCCAGCAGCTTGTCAAGGGGGCGCTTCCCCGAGCAGTTCTTC. Translation gives CASSLSRGRFPEQFF.

Ten or more counts support this clonotype. The V and J genes are TRBV24-1 and TRBJ1-1; tentative D call: TRBD1 (5 bases). The CDR3 is made up of 16 amino acids. V was shortened by 5 bases and J by 0 bases, with 15 bases between the two germline ends. Germline CDR1 reads KGHDR; CDR2 reads SFDVKD. This CDR3 reads CATSASGAGVNTEAFF. In DNA, the CDR3 is TGTGCCACCAGTGCGTCGGGCGCGGGGGTGAACACTGAAGCTTTCTTT.

This sequence joins TRBV3-1 and TRBJ1-1, with D tentatively TRBD1 (6 bases). The CDR3 totals 12 residues. Per germline, CDR1 LGHDT and CDR2 YNNKEL (reference sequence). V was clipped by 3 bases and J by 7 bases, with 9 bases between them. The CDR3 DNA reads TGTGCCAGCAGCCAGGGACACAGTGAAGCTTTCTTT. Translating gives CASSQGHSEAFF. Supplemented by reference TRBV3-1 and TRBJ1-1, the full variable domain reads DTAVSQTPKYLVTQMGNDKSIKCEQNLGHDTMYWYKQDSKKFLKIMFSYNNKELIINETVPNRFSPKSPDKAHLNLHINSLELGDSAVYFCASSQGHSEAFFGQGTRLTVV.

This clonotype came up many times. This chain connects TRBV7-9 to TRBJ1-1; D call uncertain. Germline CDR1 SEHNR, CDR2 FQNEAQ (reference sequence). The CDR3 length is 12 residues. Trimming took off 5 bases at V and 4 bases at J, with 8 bases between the two ends. The CDR3 sequence is CASSEGVTEAFF. In nucleotides, the CDR3 is TGTGCCAGCAGCGAAGGTGTCACTGAAGCTTTCTTT.

This clonotype was counted at least ten times. The chain employs TRBV27 and TRBJ2-3, with D tentatively TRBD1 (6 bases). The V gene's germline CDR1 is MNHEY and CDR2 SMNVEV (reference sequence). The CDR3 length is 13 residues. The ends were cut back, 6 bases at V and 7 bases at J, with 14 bases in the middle. CDR3 amino acids: CASSLTGLNTQYF. The CDR3 bases are TGTGCCAGCAGCTTAACAGGGTTGAATACGCAGTATTTT.

This clonotype was picked up a small number of times. This rearrangement joins TRBV12-5 to TRBJ2-5; unclear D gene. V dropped 5 bases and J dropped 2 bases, with 9 bases sitting between them. The CDR3 totals 13 residues. CDR1 and CDR2 from the germline V gene are LGHNT and FRNRAP. CDR3 coding DNA: TGTGCTAGTGGTCCCAGAATTCAAGAGACCCAGTACTTC. This encodes CASGPRIQETQYF.

This clonotype was seen ten or more times. The chain links TRBV19 to TRBJ2-7, with D perhaps assigned TRBD1 or TRBD2 (5 bases each). This CDR3 region has 15 residues. CDR1 and CDR2 from the germline V gene are LNHDA and SQIVND (reference sequence). V lost 5 bases to trimming and J lost 0 bases, with 14 bases between them. In DNA form, the CDR3 reads TGTGCCAGTAGTTTGGGGCAGGGAGCCTCCTACGAGCAGTACTTC. Protein product: CASSLGQGASYEQYF.

This clonotype was seen repeatedly, ten times or more. V is TRBV5-1 and J is TRBJ1-1; D perhaps matches TRBD1 (6 bases). V lost 0 bases, J lost 6 bases, and 12 bases lay in between. CDR3 size: 14 residues. The germline V gene has CDR1 SGHRS and CDR2 YFSETQ. The CDR3 nucleotides read TGCGCCAGCAGCTTGGACAGGGAGCTCGCTGAAGCTTTCTTT. Its translation: CASSLDRELAEAFF.

The sample holds many counts of this clonotype. The V call is TRBV7-3, the J call TRBJ2-5, with D possibly called TRBD1 or TRBD2 (5 bases each). The V gene lost 5 bases and the J gene lost 5 bases, with 15 bases spanning the gap. The CDR3 covers 14 residues. CDR1 and CDR2 (germline): SGHTA, FQGTGA. The CDR3 region has the DNA TGTGCCAGCAGCCCATCCCGGGGCTTCGAGACCCAGTACTTC. Its protein is CASSPSRGFETQYF.

This clonotype was detected ten times or more. The chain carries TRBV30 and TRBJ2-7; D is unclear. The CDR3 totals 12 residues. Germline values: CDR1 GTSNPN, CDR2 SVGIG (reference sequence). V was clipped by 2 bases and J by 6 bases, with 11 bases between them. In DNA form, the CDR3 reads TGTGCCTGGAGTCCGGAGAGAGGCGAGCAGTACTTC. Translating it yields CAWSPERGEQYF.

The table lists this clonotype with many counts. This chain links TRBV12-3 or TRBV12-4 with TRBJ2-3; 7 bases align to TRBD2. Unmatched junction bases numbered 8, after V lost 6 bases and J lost 5 bases. The CDR3 contains 14 residues. The CDR3 reads CASSFTAGRDTQYF. The CDR3, as DNA: TGTGCCAGCAGCTTCACAGCGGGGAGAGATACGCAGTATTTT.

At least ten counts were recorded for this clonotype. The V call is TRBV20-1, the J call TRBJ2-5, with a weak D call TRBD1 (6 bases). The CDR3 length is 14 residues. Germline assignment: CDR1 DFQATT and CDR2 SNEGSKA (reference sequence). V lost 6 bases and J 1 base, leaving 15 bases between the germline ends. The CDR3 nucleotides read TGCAGTGCCGCTGGACAGAATTTCCAAGAGACCCAGTACTTC. It encodes CSAAGQNFQETQYF.

This clonotype occurred many times. The V gene is TRBV14, the J gene TRBJ1-1; D not certain. This CDR3 has 16 amino acids. V lost 0 bases and J 0 bases, leaving 11 bases between the germline ends. Germline CDR1 and CDR2: SGHDN and FVKESK. The CDR3 DNA sequence: TGTGCCAGCAGCCAAGATGTCGGAGTGGTGAACACTGAAGCTTTCTTT. Translating it yields CASSQDVGVVNTEAFF.

This clonotype has ten or more counts. This sequence joins TRBV5-8 and TRBJ2-1; D is possibly TRBD1 or TRBD2 (6 bases each). Germline loops: CDR1 SGHTS, CDR2 YDEGEE. Trimming took off 4 bases at V and 8 bases at J, with 19 bases between the two ends. The CDR3 consists of 15 residues. CDR3 nucleotide sequence: TGTGCCAGCAGCCTAGGGGGGAGCTCTATCCATGAGCAGTTCTTC. Translation: CASSLGGSSIHEQFF.

The table lists this clonotype with many counts. CDR3 nucleotide sequence: TGCAGCGTTGTGGCATTCTCCTACGAGCAGTACTTC. Encoded protein: CSVVAFSYEQYF. J is TRBJ2-7 and V is TRBV29-1; D unclear. Germline CDR1 is SQVTM and CDR2 is ANQGSEA. The V end was cut by 4 bases, the J end by 0 bases, with 7 bases between. The CDR3 runs 12 residues.

This clonotype was seen more than once but under ten times. This chain connects TRBV6-2 or TRBV6-3 to TRBJ2-1; D possibly corresponds to TRBD1 (6 bases). This CDR3 has 16 amino acids. Trimming removed 7 bases at V and 8 bases at J, with 24 bases between. Germline CDR1 reads MNHEY; CDR2 reads SVGEGT. In nucleotides, the CDR3 is TGTGCCAGCATCCTAACTAAGGACAGCCCGCGATATGAGCAGTTCTTC. It encodes CASILTKDSPRYEQFF.

The chain employs TRBV3-1 and TRBJ2-1; 7 bases agree with TRBD2. The CDR3 sequence is 16 residues long. V gave up 1 base and J gave up 2 bases; unmatched junction bases: 5. Germline V gives CDR1 LGHDT, CDR2 YNNKEL (reference sequence). The CDR3 DNA reads as TGTGCCAGCAGCCAAGGCGGGAGCAGGGCCTACAATGAGCAGTTCTTC. It codes for CASSQGGSRAYNEQFF.

This clonotype has at least ten counts. The V gene is TRBV30, the J gene TRBJ2-7; D remains unclear. The CDR3 contains 14 residues. With 6 bases removed from V and 2 bases from J, the gap between germline ends came to 17 bases. Germline V CDR1 and CDR2: GTSNPN, SVGIG (reference sequence). As DNA, the CDR3 is TGTGCCTGTCGCACTCCTGGGCTGCCCTACGAGCAGTACTTC. It yields the protein CACRTPGLPYEQYF. The full variable domain, in which reference TRBV30 and TRBJ2-7 provide the parts outside the CDR3, is SQTIHQWPATLVQPVGSPLSLECTVEGTSNPNLYWYRQAAGRGLQLLFYSVGIGQISSEVPQNLSASRPQDRQFILSSKKLLLSDSGFYLCACRTPGLPYEQYFGPGTRLTVT.

This clonotype was counted many times. V gene TRBV30 combines with J gene TRBJ1-5; tentatively, D is TRBD1 (5 bases). CDR3 length: 16 amino acids. Germline values: CDR1 GTSNPN, CDR2 SVGIG (reference sequence). Trimming took 1 base from V and 6 from J, leaving 19 bases between them. The CDR3 DNA follows: TGTGCCTGGAGTGAGGTGGGGCGCAGCGATGGTCAGCCCCAGCATTTT. Residues: CAWSEVGRSDGQPQHF.

This clonotype was observed at least ten times. The V gene is TRBV6-5, the J gene TRBJ1-5, with D possibly matching TRBD1 (5 bases). Between the trimmed V and J ends, which lost 3 bases and 1 base, there was a span of 10 bases. The CDR3 runs to 15 residues. Germline lookup yields CDR1 MNHEY and CDR2 SVGAGI. CDR3 region: CASSYKGRSNQPQHF. The CDR3 region has the DNA TGTGCCAGCAGTTATAAGGGACGCAGCAATCAGCCCCAGCATTTT.

A few counts support this clonotype. The chain uses TRBV6-6 and TRBJ1-1; the D gene is possibly TRBD1 (5 bases). There are 13 residues in the CDR3. V gave up 0 bases and J gave up 12 bases, with 14 bases separating them. The V gene's germline CDR1 is MNHNY and CDR2 SVGAGI (reference sequence). CDR3 region: CASSYSGRLFPFF. CDR3 DNA: TGTGCCAGCAGTTACTCGGGACGGCTATTTCCTTTCTTT.

This clonotype has at least ten counts. The V gene is TRBV19, the J gene TRBJ2-5; no clear D. The CDR3 length is 14 residues. Trimming removed 5 bases from V and 1 base from J, with 11 bases in between. The V gene's germline CDR1 is LNHDA and CDR2 SQIVND (reference sequence). The CDR3 DNA follows: TGTGCCAGTAGTCTAACAGACGTCCAAGAGACCCAGTACTTC. Residues: CASSLTDVQETQYF.

This clonotype came up many times. J is TRBJ2-4 and V is TRBV30, with 9 bases matching TRBD1. This CDR3 is built from 15 residues. CDR1 GTSNPN and CDR2 SVGIG come from the germline V gene (reference sequence). Trimming cost V 1 base and J 6 bases; bases outside gene matches: 7. CDR3 coding DNA: TGTGCCTGGAGTGCTAAGGGACAGGGCCCAAACATTCAGTACTTC. Translation: CAWSAKGQGPNIQYF.